Listed here are 2 T cell receptor beta chains from one sample, sequenced in a study of blood T cells in healthy people across ages. The use of a sample-barcoded 5' primer and a J-beta primer mix characterized a second PCR of about 7 to 12 cycles. TCRdb redid the calling of the 5' RACE reads with MiXCR, one entry per CDR3 protein. The repertoire holds around 850,000 distinct CDR3 sequences, roughly 34% seen once, with 10% to 15% in the top ten. Sequenced input: blood. These TCRs come from a man between 18 and 35 years old in good health.

This chain connects TRBV12-3 or TRBV12-4 to TRBJ1-1; TRBD1 matches at 9 bases. The CDR3 loop spans 13 amino acids. The V segment lost 6 bases and the J segment 10 bases; nucleotides outside the gene matches: 9. CDR3 nucleotides: TGTGCCAGCAGCTCGGGACAGGGAAGGGGAGCTTTCTTT. It is translated as CASSSGQGRGAFF.

The J gene is TRBJ2-7, the V gene TRBV5-6; D unresolved. Germline CDR1 SGHDT, CDR2 YYEEEE. This CDR3 has 11 amino acids. The germline V and J ends were trimmed by 6 bases and 4 bases, with 8 bases remaining between them. Here the CDR3 reads CASIGPYEQYF. The CDR3 DNA reads TGTGCCAGCATCGGACCTTACGAGCAGTACTTC.